This is a list of T cell receptor beta chains from one sample in a study of identical twins. One entry per CDR3 protein results from TCRdb running MiXCR on the 5' RACE reads. The sample yields 200,000 to 250,000 distinct CDR3 sequences, 5% to 7% seen once. In addition, the sample was reused for a study of T cells expressing NK-cell markers.

Sequenced sample: CD8+ T cells sorted from blood. These receptors all stem from a young woman in good health. Each CDR3 is given with its conserved first and last residue. D genes are given only for firm matches. Only part of the rows carry a size: once, few, many, or a class if the clone is expanded.

NA TRBJ1-2 NA TRBV29-1 TGCAGCGCGCAAAAGGGAATCTATGGCTACACCTTC CSAQKGIYGYTF
NA TRBJ2-1 TRBD2 TRBV12-3/TRBV12-4 TGTGCCAGCACCCCCAGGGGTAGCGGGGCACAAGAGACCCAGTTCTTC CASTPRGSGAQETQFF
few TRBJ2-3 NA TRBV10-3 TGTGCCATCAGTGAAAGCGGACAGATACCTAGCACAGATACGCAGTATTTT CAISESGQIPSTDTQYF
many TRBJ1-5 NA TRBV12-3/TRBV12-4 TGTGCCAGCAGTTTTTCGGGGATAAATCAGCCCCAGCATTTT CASSFSGINQPQHF
few TRBJ1-1 TRBD1 TRBV27 TGTGCCAGCAGTTTATTAGGGGGCCTTGACGCTTTCTTT CASSLLGGLDAFF
many TRBJ2-7 TRBD1 TRBV11-1 TGTGCCAGCAGCTCTTCCGGGACAGCCAAGAAACAAATTCTCTACGAGCAGTACTTC CASSSSGTAKKQILYEQYF
few TRBJ2-2 NA TRBV20-1 TGCAGTGCTAAATCAGGGCGAGGGACCGGGGAGCTGTTTTTT CSAKSGRGTGELFF
many TRBJ1-1 NA TRBV3-1 TGTGCCACCACAGGGTCTACTCCCCCCTATGAAGCTTTCTTT CATTGSTPPYEAFF
many TRBJ2-7 TRBD1 TRBV7-2 TGTGCCAGCAGCTTCCCGGGACAGGGTTTCGAGCAGTACTTC CASSFPGQGFEQYF
NA TRBJ2-3 NA TRBV6-5 TGTGCCAGCAGTTACTTCCCCTCGAGCGGGCAACAAGACACAGATACGCAGTATTTT CASSYFPSSGQQDTDTQYF
NA TRBJ1-5 NA TRBV2 TGTGCCAGCAGGGAGGTATCCCCCGGGGACACTACGGCCCAGCATTTT CASREVSPGDTTAQHF
many TRBJ2-2 NA TRBV12-3/TRBV12-4 TGTGCCAGCAGTCCTACAGGGTACACCGGGGAGCTGTTTTTT CASSPTGYTGELFF
NA TRBJ1-1 NA TRBV12-5 TGTGCTAGTGGATTTCCAGGGGTGGAAGCTTTCTTT CASGFPGVEAFF
few TRBJ1-1 NA TRBV10-3 TGTGCCATCAGTGAAATTTACCTGGCCACGTATGAAGCTTTCTTT CAISEIYLATYEAFF
NA TRBJ2-2 TRBD1 TRBV4-2 TGTGCCAGCAGCCAAGATCTAGTACGGGACAGGGTCGGCCCAGTAACCGGGGAGCTGTTTTTT CASSQDLVRDRVGPVTGELFF
NA TRBJ2-7 NA TRBV12-3/TRBV12-4 TGTGCCAGCACCCCGGGGCCAAGAGGCTACGAGCAGTACTTC CASTPGPRGYEQYF
NA TRBJ1-4 TRBD1 TRBV30 TGTGCCTGGAGTACGGGGACAGGGAGGGAAAAACTGTTTTTT CAWSTGTGREKLFF
NA TRBJ2-7 TRBD2 TRBV27 TGTGCCAGCAGTTTCCGAGGACTAGCGGGGTTCGAGCAGTACTTC CASSFRGLAGFEQYF
many TRBJ1-1 NA TRBV14 TGTGCCAGCAGCCAAGACAACACTGAAGCTTTCTTT CASSQDNTEAFF
many TRBJ2-1 TRBD2 TRBV5-1 TGCGCCAGCAGCTTGGCGGTAGGACTAGTCTCCTACAATGAGCAGTTCTTC CASSLAVGLVSYNEQFF
NA TRBJ2-1 NA TRBV20-1 TGCAGTGCATCGAGCGGCGGCGGCGCCAATGAGCAGTTCTTC CSASSGGGANEQFF
NA TRBJ2-3 NA TRBV20-1 TGCAGTGCTAGTTCACACCGGGGCCGGGACCCAGGTCGGTATTTT CSASSHRGRDPGRYF
NA TRBJ1-2 NA TRBV25-1 TGTGCCAGCAGTGCCCGGACTGATGGCTACACCTTC CASSARTDGYTF
NA TRBJ2-5 TRBD2 TRBV9 TGTGCCAGCACACCTAGCGGGGGGCGGGAGACCCAGTACTTC CASTPSGGRETQYF
NA TRBJ2-3 NA TRBV18 TGTGCCAGCTCACCCGGACATAGATCCACAGATACGCAGTATTTT CASSPGHRSTDTQYF
few TRBJ2-7 TRBD1 TRBV4-1 TGCGCCAGCAGCGAACTTGCAAACAGGGGGCGCGATGAGCAGTACTTC CASSELANRGRDEQYF